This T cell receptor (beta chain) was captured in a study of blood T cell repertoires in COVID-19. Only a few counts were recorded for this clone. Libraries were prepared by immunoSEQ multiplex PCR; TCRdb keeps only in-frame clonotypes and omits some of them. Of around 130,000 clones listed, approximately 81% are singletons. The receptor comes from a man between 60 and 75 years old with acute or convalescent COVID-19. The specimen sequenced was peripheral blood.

DNA for the CDR3: TGTGCCAGCAGTGGCGGGAATAGCAATCAGCCCCAGCATTTT. Protein: CASSGGNSNQPQHF. This rearrangement joins TRBV27 to TRBJ1-5, with D unresolved. This CDR3 has 14 amino acids. V was shortened by 5 bases and J by 0 bases, with 8 bases between the two germline ends. The V gene's germline CDR1 is MNHEY and CDR2 SMNVEV (reference sequence).